A selection of T cell receptor beta chains follows, all from one sample in a study of regulatory T cells in long-lasting Graves disease. TCRdb re-analysed the multiplex PCR reads in MiXCR, keeping a single row per CDR3 protein. The sample has 450,000 or so distinct CDR3 sequences, roughly 23% seen once. The specimen was peripheral blood mononuclear cells (PBMCs), collected when the disease was refractory, from a patient treated with antithyroid drugs. These receptors came from a female donor with Graves disease. The CDR3 runs from the conserved cysteine through the conserved F or W. A D gene is named only where the DNA matches it firmly.

V	D	CDR3
TRBV9	.	CASSGSSDHANYGYTF
TRBV27	TRBD2	CASSSRPPASGGWETQYF
TRBV7-9	.	CASSLSGAEQYF
TRBV19	TRBD1	CASHRTGDYGYTF
TRBV7-2	.	CASSQWGVETQYF
TRBV7-7	.	CASSLDSGQNTEAFF
TRBV2	.	CASSEIPALSGYTF
TRBV6-5	.	CASSYSMDQVFGVGELFF
TRBV20-1	.	CSASPPGRFYEQYF
TRBV7-2	.	CASSLEDRINEKLFF
TRBV7-2	TRBD1	CASSSRAGQGAQQAFF
TRBV18	.	CASPPRREWTQYF
TRBV2	.	CASTHLGGETQYF
TRBV2	.	CASSESYNEQFF
TRBV7-9	.	CASSTGIENTEAFF
TRBV6-1	.	CASSESGARPEAFF
TRBV19	.	CASSMNGLNSPLHF
TRBV11-2	.	CASSPGLAGYTF
TRBV28	TRBD1	CASSPGQAGNTEAFF
TRBV12-3/TRBV12-4	.	CASSFGGAQEAQYF
TRBV3-1	TRBD1	CASSQDKRGLEETQYF
TRBV4-1	TRBD1	CASSPGTGDLGEQYF
TRBV6-2/TRBV6-3	.	CASSYSIWYQENTEAFF
TRBV28	TRBD1	CASKVSGQHNTEAFF